This T cell receptor beta chain originates from a study of T-cell reconstitution after alpha-beta-depleted transplantation in children. V was pared by 2 bases and J by 9 bases, with 16 bases between. This CDR3 comprises 14 residues. Germline CDR1 KGHDR, CDR2 SFDVKD. Unique molecular identifiers were incorporated when the TCRbeta library was constructed. TCRdb passed the PCR reads through MiXCR, listing each CDR3 protein once. Found here are 600,000 to 700,000 distinct CDR3 sequences, around 13% of them singletons; the top ten hold 0.75% to 0.85%. This receptor was identified in a girl aged 2 to 9 with congenital amegakaryocytic thrombocytopenia, due to receive a stem cell transplant. The input for sequencing was PBMCs, taken before TCRalphabeta/CD19-depleted stem cell transplant. This chain links TRBV24-1 with TRBJ2-7; no reliable D call. The CDR3 region has the DNA TGTGCCACCAGTGATTCCTTCACCTCGCCGGGGCAGTACTTC. This gives the protein CATSDSFTSPGQYF.